The 29 T cell receptor beta chains below all came from one sample that was sequenced in a study of blood T cells in healthy people across ages. Next came a second PCR, run for about 7 to 11 cycles, which used a sample-barcoded 5' primer along with a J-beta primer mix. MiXCR was run by TCRdb on the 5' RACE reads, yielding one entry per CDR3 protein. The table shows roughly 1,000,000 distinct CDR3 sequences, with roughly 24% occurring only once. These data were also reused for a study on T cells of mothers and their children.

Input material: blood. The receptor source for this set is a girl aged 2-9 years in good health.

About this clonotype: Sequence at one end of the junction differs from germline and may be a read error. The V and J genes are TRBV29-1 and TRBJ2-5; possibly TRBD1 for D (6 bases). This CDR3 region has 14 residues. Germline loops: CDR1 SQVTM, CDR2 ANQGSEA. CDR3 sequence (DNA): TGCAGCGGTTTTAATTCGGGACACCAAGAGACCCGGTACTTC. It encodes CSGFNSGHQETRYF.

The chain uses TRBV7-2 and TRBJ2-7, with a possible D match to TRBD2 (5 bases). The V gene lost 5 bases and the J gene lost 5 bases, with 10 bases spanning the gap. The CDR3 loop spans 12 amino acids. Germline V gene data show CDR1 as SGHTA and CDR2 as FQGNSA. The CDR3 is CASSVTRDEQYF. The CDR3 DNA follows: TGTGCCAGCAGCGTAACTAGGGACGAGCAGTACTTC.

The rearrangement uses TRBV3-1 and TRBJ2-5; D is ambiguous. The CDR3 is 13 amino acids. The germline CDR1 and CDR2 sequences are LGHDT and YNNKEL (reference sequence). The V end lost 4 bases, the J end lost 4 bases, and 10 bases lay between the germline ends. The CDR3 bases are TGTGCCAGCAGCCCCTTGGTGGGAGAGACCCAGTACTTC. Its translation: CASSPLVGETQYF.

This chain joins TRBV20-1 and TRBJ1-4; D is possibly TRBD1 (5 bases). V gave up 1 base and J gave up 4 bases, with 13 bases separating them. Germline CDR1 is DFQATT and CDR2 is SNEGSKA (reference sequence). The CDR3 extends over 15 amino acids. The CDR3, as DNA: TGCAGTGCTAGAGCCATCGAGACAGTTAATGAAAAACTGTTTTTT. Translating gives CSARAIETVNEKLFF.

A word on this clonotype: Its ends do not fully match the called genes, so a read error is possible. The V gene is TRBV20-1, the J gene TRBJ2-5; D tentatively fits TRBD1 or TRBD2 (5 bases each). The CDR3 has 15 amino acids. Germline V gene data show CDR1 as DFQATT and CDR2 as SNEGSKA (reference sequence). The CDR3 region is CSARDWDGRNNEQLF. Here the CDR3 DNA reads TGCAGTGCTAGAGATTGGGACGGCAGGAACAATGAGCAGCTCTTC.

This clonotype has just a few counts. The chain carries TRBV7-9 and TRBJ2-5, with D possibly being TRBD2 (6 bases). V was cut by 1 base and J by 11 bases, with 17 bases left in between. The CDR3 spans 14 residues. The germline gives CDR1 SEHNR, CDR2 FQNEAQ (reference sequence). CDR3 sequence reads: CASSLVRRGEEQYF. The CDR3 region has the DNA TGTGCCAGCAGCTTAGTTCGGCGCGGGGAAGAGCAGTACTTC. The complete variable domain, with remaining parts taken from reference TRBV7-9 and TRBJ2-5, reads DTGVSQNPRHKITKRGQNVTFRCDPISEHNRLYWYRQTLGQGPEFLTYFQNEAQLEKSRLLSDRFSAERPKGSFSTLEIQRTEQGDSAMYLCASSLVRRGEEQYFGPGTRLLVL.

The chain links TRBV12-3 or TRBV12-4 to TRBJ2-5; 9 bases are a match to TRBD1. CDR3 length: 15 amino acids. The trim removed 5 bases at V and 5 bases at J, leaving 9 bases unmatched. CDR3 amino acids: CASSGDREAFETQYF. The CDR3 DNA reads as TGTGCCAGCAGTGGGGACAGGGAGGCTTTCGAGACCCAGTACTTC.

In its sample, this clonotype was seen a few times. The chain recombines TRBV5-1 with TRBJ2-1; the match to TRBD2 covers 8 bases. Trimming at V came to 3 bases and at J to 5 bases, leaving 10 bases not matched to a gene. This CDR3 comprises 16 residues. Germline values: CDR1 SGHRS, CDR2 YFSETQ. CDR3 nucleotide sequence: TGCGCCAGCAGCTGGAGTGGTAGCGGGGAGAACAATGAGCAGTTCTTC. It specifies CASSWSGSGENNEQFF.

This clonotype came up a few times. This chain connects TRBV5-1 to TRBJ1-4; D unclear. The CDR3 is made up of 15 amino acids. Looked up from germline, CDR1 is SGHRS and CDR2 is YFSETQ. V was clipped by 4 bases and J by 2 bases, with 12 bases between them. In nucleotides, the CDR3 is TGCGCCAGCAGCCCGGGAGACGTCACTAATGAAAAACTGTTTTTT. Amino acids: CASSPGDVTNEKLFF.

The gene calls are TRBV10-3 and TRBJ2-3; 11 nucleotides match TRBD2. J was trimmed by 4 bases and V by 9 bases; bases with no gene match: 9. CDR3 length: 15 amino acids. Germline V CDR1 and CDR2: ENHRY, SYGVKD. The CDR3 coding sequence is TGTGCCATATCCATTCCGGGACTAGCGGCAGATACGCAGTATTTT. It is translated as CAISIPGLAADTQYF.

The chain's CDR3 is CASSLTGFRQEQYF. In DNA, the CDR3 is TGTGCCAGCAGTTTAACGGGGTTTCGACAGGAGCAGTACTTC. V and J are TRBV28 and TRBJ2-5; a weak D match, TRBD1 (6 bases). V lost 2 bases and J lost 11, with 18 bases in between. The CDR3 has 14 amino acids. The V gene's germline CDR1 is MDHEN and CDR2 SYDVKM.

DNA of the CDR3: TGCAGTGCTCAGAGCGGGGAGACCTACGAGCAGTACTTC. Translation gives CSAQSGETYEQYF. This chain uses TRBV20-1 with TRBJ2-7; 7 nucleotides match TRBD2. Germline V gene sequence: CDR1 DFQATT, CDR2 SNEGSKA (reference sequence). The CDR3 is 13 residues long. After removal of 5 bases from V and 2 bases from J, the junction contained 6 bases not matched to a gene.

This clonotype was seen more than once but under ten times. The chain has TRBV7-9 and TRBJ1-2; D ambiguous. Germline CDR1 and CDR2: SEHNR and FQNEAQ (reference sequence). This CDR3 spans 14 amino acids. V lost 1 base to trimming and J lost 4 bases, with 10 bases between them. DNA for the CDR3: TGTGCCAGCAGCTTAGTGGACGGCCTCTATGGCTACACCTTC. Translated, it gives CASSLVDGLYGYTF.

This clonotype was seen more than once but under ten times. V is TRBV12-3 or TRBV12-4 and J is TRBJ1-4; no clear D gene. The length of the CDR3 is 15 residues. The V end lost 5 bases, the J end lost 1 base, and 11 bases lay between the germline ends. CDR3 sequence reads: CASSPGRVTNEKLFF. DNA for the CDR3: TGTGCCAGCAGTCCCGGGCGGGTAACTAATGAAAAACTGTTTTTT.

The V call is TRBV7-9, the J call TRBJ2-6; D is unclear. CDR3 size: 13 residues. V shed 5 bases and J shed 4 bases, with 6 bases lying between them. In germline, CDR1 is SEHNR, CDR2 FQNEAQ (reference sequence). The CDR3 is CASSPWGANVLTF. In nucleotides, the CDR3 is TGTGCCAGCAGCCCGTGGGGGGCCAACGTCCTGACTTTC.

This clonotype was detected a few times. The chain couples TRBV29-1 to TRBJ2-7, with TRBD1 as a possible D gene (6 bases). This CDR3 region has 12 residues. V lost 5 bases and J lost 2, with 10 bases in between. The V gene's germline CDR1 is SQVTM and CDR2 ANQGSEA. The CDR3 DNA sequence: TGCAGCGTTTTGGACAGAGCCTACGAGCAGTACTTC. This sequence encodes CSVLDRAYEQYF.

V usage is TRBV5-1 and J usage is TRBJ1-4; 7 bases agree with TRBD1. Germline V gene lookup returns CDR1 SGHRS and CDR2 YFSETQ. V shed 4 bases, J shed 1 base, and the junction held 4 bases outside the gene matches. The CDR3 totals 15 residues. CDR3 nucleotides: TGCGCCAGCAGCGCGGGACAGATAACTAATGAAAAACTGTTTTTT. It codes for CASSAGQITNEKLFF.

V gene TRBV23-1 combines with J gene TRBJ1-1; 12 bases are a match to TRBD1. TRBV23-1 is annotated as an ORF whose role is uncertain. The CDR3 is 16 amino acids. The J segment lost 3 bases and the V segment lost 9 bases, leaving 11 bases of the junction unmatched. CDR3 nucleotides: TGCGCCAGTTGCGCCGGGACAGGGGGCAGGGACACTGAAGCTTTCTTT. As protein: CASCAGTGGRDTEAFF.

Only a few counts were recorded for this clonotype. V is TRBV29-1 and J is TRBJ2-5; no reliable D call. V gave up 7 bases and J gave up 5 bases, with 11 bases separating them. The CDR3 contains 11 residues. Germline V gene sequence: CDR1 SQVTM, CDR2 ANQGSEA. CDR3 residues: CSGQDVETQYF. The CDR3 DNA reads TGCAGCGGGCAGGACGTGGAGACCCAGTACTTC.

The rearrangement joins TRBV15 to TRBJ2-1, with D perhaps TRBD1 (5 bases). V gave up 3 bases and J gave up 8 bases, with 14 bases separating them. Germline assignment: CDR1 LNHNV and CDR2 YYDKDF (reference sequence). The length of the CDR3 is 14 residues. The CDR3 loop reads CATSSRVRIDEQFF. In DNA, the CDR3 is TGTGCCACCAGCAGCAGGGTGCGGATCGATGAGCAGTTCTTC.

The table lists this clonotype with a few counts. This sequence joins TRBV28 and TRBJ2-1; D not resolved. Trimming took off 3 bases at V and 0 bases at J, with 15 bases between the two ends. Germline loops: CDR1 MDHEN, CDR2 SYDVKM. The CDR3 is 17 residues long. The CDR3 bases are TGTGCCAGCAGTTTGATGACGGGTCTTAGCTCCTACAATGAGCAGTTCTTC. As protein: CASSLMTGLSSYNEQFF.

The rearrangement links TRBV27 to TRBJ2-4; 10 bases are a match to TRBD2. The germline V gene encodes CDR1 MNHEY and CDR2 SMNVEV (reference sequence). V lost 3 bases and J lost 7; bases outside the gene matches: 3. This CDR3 contains 14 residues. The CDR3 nucleotides read TGTGCCAGCAGTTTGGAGCGGGAGGGGAACATTCAGTACTTC. It yields the protein CASSLEREGNIQYF.

This clonotype was seen more than once but under ten times. The chain uses TRBV12-3 or TRBV12-4 and TRBJ2-1, with TRBD2 identical over 8 bases. The V segment lost 3 bases and the J segment 0 bases; nucleotides outside the gene matches: 7. The CDR3 runs 17 residues. CDR3 in DNA: TGTGCCAGCAGTTTTCGGGGGGGGCTCCACTCCTACAATGAGCAGTTCTTC. This codes for CASSFRGGLHSYNEQFF.

The gene calls are TRBV20-1 and TRBJ2-2; D is perhaps TRBD2 (5 bases). CDR1 and CDR2 (germline): DFQATT, SNEGSKA (reference sequence). V dropped 4 bases and J dropped 5 bases, with 8 bases sitting between them. The CDR3 spans 12 residues. This CDR3 is CSAIGRTGELFF. DNA of the CDR3: TGCAGTGCTATTGGGAGAACCGGGGAGCTGTTTTTT.

This clonotype was found a few times. The chain carries TRBV29-1 and TRBJ2-3; TRBD2 agrees at 7 bases. The CDR3 runs 14 residues. The trim removed 2 bases at V and 5 bases at J, leaving 7 bases unmatched. Germline lookup yields CDR1 SQVTM and CDR2 ANQGSEA. CDR3 region: CSVEFRGRVDTQYF. CDR3 coding DNA: TGCAGCGTTGAATTCCGGGGGAGGGTAGATACGCAGTATTTT.

The V gene is TRBV20-1, the J gene TRBJ1-5; 8 nucleotides align to TRBD1. The CDR3 has 14 amino acids. The germline V gene encodes CDR1 DFQATT and CDR2 SNEGSKA (reference sequence). J lost 4 bases, V lost 3 bases, and 5 bases had no gene match. CDR3 sequence reads: CSASRRQGNQPQHF. In DNA form, the CDR3 reads TGCAGTGCTAGCCGACGACAGGGGAATCAGCCCCAGCATTTT.

This chain uses TRBV7-9 with TRBJ2-1, with TRBD1 identical over 10 bases. J lost 12 bases, V lost 8 bases, and 10 bases had no gene match. Germline V gene data show CDR1 as SEHNR and CDR2 as FQNEAQ (reference sequence). The CDR3 has 13 amino acids. The CDR3, as DNA: TGTGCCAGCCGGACAGGGGGAGGATTGGGGCAGTTCTTC. It yields the protein CASRTGGGLGQFF.

This clonotype was observed a few times. The chain combines TRBV13 with TRBJ1-1; D is undetermined. Trimming cost V 4 bases and J 10 bases, with 16 bases left between them. CDR3 size: 13 residues. The germline V gene has CDR1 PRHDT and CDR2 FYEKMQ (reference sequence). CDR3 loop: CASSSGKGAGAFF. In DNA, the CDR3 is TGTGCCAGCAGCTCCGGGAAGGGAGCGGGAGCTTTCTTT.

The V gene is TRBV29-1, the J gene TRBJ1-4, with D maybe TRBD1 (5 bases). CDR1 and CDR2 from the germline V gene are SQVTM and ANQGSEA. V was clipped by 4 bases and J by 3 bases, with 9 bases between them. This CDR3 contains 13 residues. The CDR3 DNA reads TGCAGCGTTGGGGGGACTGCTAATGAAAAACTGTTTTTT. Its translation is CSVGGTANEKLFF.